Shown below are 32 T cell receptor beta chains from a single sample sequenced in a study of persistence of HIV-infected CD4 T cells. The immunoSEQ assay was version 4, run in survey mode. Assay used: immunoSEQ multiplex PCR; TCRdb lists only in-frame clones, some missing. The table includes under 60,000 clones, more than 70% detected once. Antigens of these TCRs are unknown. Lysates of CMV-infected fibroblasts at approximately 9.4 ug/mL stimulated these cells. Memory cells lacking CD40L and CD69 with high CD45RO were sorted. The sequences come from CD4+ T cells sorted from PBMCs after roughly 20-hour stimulation, collected from a patient who received antiretroviral therapy. The source is an adult man with HIV who was CMV-seropositive.

The chain combines TRBV11-2 with TRBJ1-5, with D possibly being TRBD1 (6 bases). Trimming cost V 2 bases and J 0 bases, with 8 bases left between them. From germline, CDR1 is SGHAT and CDR2 FQNNGV. The CDR3 consists of 15 residues. The CDR3 spells CASSLMGASNQPQHF. CDR3 DNA: TGTGCCAGCAGCTTAATGGGGGCTAGCAATCAGCCCCAGCATTTT.

The chain links TRBV28 to TRBJ1-4; D is unclear. CDR1 MDHEN and CDR2 SYDVKM come from the germline V gene. This CDR3 is 16 amino acids long. V lost 4 bases and J lost 0, with 12 bases in between. Written as DNA, the CDR3 is TGTGCCAGCAGTTCTTTCGGCCTTGCAACTAATGAAAAACTGTTTTTT. Translated: CASSSFGLATNEKLFF.

The genes are TRBV5-1 and TRBJ2-2; 7 bases line up with TRBD1. Germline assignment: CDR1 SGHRS and CDR2 YFSETQ. J gave up 1 base and V 0 bases, and 3 bases lay outside the gene matches. CDR3 length: 16 amino acids. CDR3 amino acids: CASSLVGQMNTGELFF. As DNA, the CDR3 is TGCGCCAGCAGCTTGGTGGGACAGATGAACACCGGGGAGCTGTTTTTT.

The chain couples TRBV5-8 to TRBJ1-2; D is unclear. Trimming stripped 0 bases from V and 2 bases from J, with 8 bases between. Germline V gene lookup returns CDR1 SGHTS and CDR2 YDEGEE. The CDR3 runs 14 residues. Written as DNA, the CDR3 is TGTGCCAGCAGCTTGGAAGTGCGAAACTATGGCTACACCTTC. Its protein is CASSLEVRNYGYTF.

V is TRBV7-2 and J is TRBJ2-5; 9 nucleotides match TRBD2. Germline V lookup: CDR1 SGHTA, CDR2 FQGNSA. This CDR3 is 15 amino acids long. Trimming cost V 3 bases and J 4 bases; bases outside gene matches: 6. The CDR3 DNA is TGTGCCAGCAGCTTTGGCGGGAGGGGTGGAGAGACCCAGTACTTC. Translating it yields CASSFGGRGGETQYF.

The chain recombines TRBV18 with TRBJ1-3, with unresolved D. Germline V gives CDR1 KGHSH, CDR2 LQKENI. The V gene lost 5 bases and the J gene lost 0 bases, with 11 bases spanning the gap. CDR3 size: 15 residues. CDR3 nucleotide sequence: TGTGCCAGCTCAACGGACGGGCTCTCTGGAAACACCATATATTTT. Translated, it gives CASSTDGLSGNTIYF.

The chain joins TRBV10-3 to TRBJ2-7, with 7 bases lining up with TRBD1. Germline V gives CDR1 ENHRY, CDR2 SYGVKD. The V gene end was trimmed by 6 bases and the J gene end by 13 bases; junction bases not matched to a gene: 9. The CDR3 length is 11 residues. The CDR3 nucleotides are TGTGCCATCAGCGACCGGGACAGAGTTTACTTC. As protein: CAISDRDRVYF.

V usage is TRBV29-1 and J usage is TRBJ1-2, with D tentatively TRBD1 (6 bases). Between the trimmed V and J ends, which lost 2 bases and 4 bases, there was a span of 11 bases. The CDR3 is 13 residues long. Per the germline V gene, CDR1 is SQVTM and CDR2 is ANQGSEA. In nucleotides, the CDR3 is TGCAGCGTTGAATGGGACACCTTCTATGGCTACACCTTC. Translation gives CSVEWDTFYGYTF.

The chain joins TRBV7-2 to TRBJ2-2; TRBD2 agrees at 12 bases. Germline-derived CDR1 and CDR2 are SGHTA and FQGNSA. This CDR3 contains 16 residues. V was clipped by 2 bases and J by 4 bases; unmatched bases: 2. CDR3 sequence: CASSLSSGGGTGELFF. CDR3 DNA sequence: TGTGCCAGCAGCTTATCTAGCGGGGGGGGCACCGGGGAGCTGTTTTTT.

By frequency in the sample, this clone is medium-sized. The chain joins TRBV6-1 to TRBJ2-7; the D gene is possibly TRBD1 (5 bases). Trimming took 4 bases from V and 0 from J, leaving 19 bases between them. The CDR3 totals 17 residues. Per the germline V gene, CDR1 is MNHNS and CDR2 is SASEGT. The CDR3 here is CASSGPRGGALSYEQYF. The CDR3 bases are TGTGCCAGCAGTGGTCCAAGAGGTGGGGCCCTCTCCTACGAGCAGTACTTC.

V gene TRBV29-1 combines with J gene TRBJ2-7, with D possibly called TRBD1 or TRBD2 (6 bases each). CDR1 is SQVTM, CDR2 ANQGSEA, per germline. V dropped 4 bases and J dropped 0 bases, with 16 bases sitting between them. This CDR3 contains 15 residues. The CDR3 DNA follows: TGCAGCGTTGGAGGGGGGACCACAAGCTCCTACGAGCAGTACTTC. Residues: CSVGGGTTSSYEQYF.

In its sample, this clone was seen a few times. The rearrangement links TRBV20-1 to TRBJ1-1; TRBD1 might be the D (5 bases). There are 10 residues in the CDR3. With 3 bases removed from V and 8 bases from J, the gap between germline ends came to 7 bases. Germline-derived CDR1 and CDR2 are DFQATT and SNEGSKA (reference sequence). CDR3: CSASRQEAFF. The CDR3 region has the DNA TGCAGTGCTAGTCGACAGGAAGCTTTCTTT.

The gene calls are TRBV5-5 and TRBJ1-4, with unresolved D. In germline, CDR1 is SGHKS, CDR2 YYEKEE (reference sequence). V was trimmed by 5 bases and J by 6 bases, leaving 17 bases between them. The CDR3 loop spans 15 amino acids. This CDR3 is CASRLDYEVDEKLFF. CDR3 nucleotide sequence: TGTGCCAGCAGGCTTGATTACGAAGTAGATGAAAAACTGTTTTTT.

The CDR3 here is CASSPTGSYRETQYF. In DNA, the CDR3 is TGTGCCAGCTCACCGACCGGGTCCTACCGAGAGACCCAGTACTTC. The chain has TRBV18 and TRBJ2-5; D remains ambiguous. Germline V gene data show CDR1 as KGHSH and CDR2 as LQKENI. The CDR3 has 15 amino acids. Trimming removed 3 bases at V and 4 bases at J, with 15 bases between.

The chain joins TRBV18 to TRBJ2-7, with 9 bases matching TRBD1. CDR1 and CDR2 (germline): KGHSH, LQKENI. This CDR3 is 17 amino acids long. With V trimmed by 0 bases and J by 3 bases, 9 bases remained unmatched. CDR3 coding DNA: TGTGCCAGCTCACCACCGAGTGGGACAGGGAGACGCTACGAGCAGTACTTC. It translates to CASSPPSGTGRRYEQYF.

The V and J genes are TRBV10-1 and TRBJ2-7, with D possibly matching TRBD2 (6 bases). Between the trimmed V and J ends, which lost 5 bases and 5 bases, there was a span of 13 bases. Germline V lookup: CDR1 WNHNN, CDR2 SYGVQD (reference sequence). This CDR3 contains 13 residues. CDR3 amino acids: CASSKGLEDEQYF. CDR3 bases: TGCGCCAGCAGTAAGGGACTGGAGGACGAGCAGTACTTC.

The chain is built from TRBV15 and TRBJ2-1, with 10 bases lining up with TRBD1. J gave up 7 bases and V 2 bases, and 5 bases lay outside the gene matches. CDR1 is LNHNV and CDR2 is YYDKDF in the germline V gene (reference sequence). This CDR3 contains 15 residues. For the CDR3, the DNA is TGTGCCACCAGCAGACCCGGGACAGGGGAAAATGAGCAGTTCTTC. Its protein is CATSRPGTGENEQFF.

The gene calls are TRBV27 and TRBJ1-1; the D gene is possibly TRBD1 (5 bases). Germline assignment: CDR1 MNHEY and CDR2 SMNVEV (reference sequence). The CDR3 runs to 12 residues. The V end was cut by 4 bases, the J end by 5 bases, with 8 bases between. The CDR3, as DNA: TGTGCCAGCAGTTCTGGGGGGACTGAAGCTTTCTTT. It yields the protein CASSSGGTEAFF.

The V call is TRBV20-1, the J call TRBJ2-1; D is undetermined. The length of the CDR3 is 13 residues. V was trimmed by 3 bases and J by 3 bases, leaving 9 bases between them. Germline lookup yields CDR1 DFQATT and CDR2 SNEGSKA (reference sequence). CDR3 residues: CSASNLDYNEQFF. The CDR3 coding sequence is TGCAGTGCTAGTAATCTCGACTACAATGAGCAGTTCTTC.

This clone qualifies as medium-sized. V and J are TRBV7-2 and TRBJ2-1, with 9 bases that match TRBD2. Per germline, CDR1 SGHTA and CDR2 FQGNSA. V lost 5 bases, J lost 4 bases, and 9 bases stayed unmatched. The CDR3 extends over 16 amino acids. The chain's CDR3 is CASSETSGSGYNEQFF. The CDR3 DNA follows: TGTGCCAGCAGCGAGACTAGCGGATCAGGGTACAATGAGCAGTTCTTC.

This rearrangement joins TRBV19 to TRBJ2-3; D might be TRBD1 (5 bases). Germline lookup yields CDR1 LNHDA and CDR2 SQIVND (reference sequence). The CDR3 has 14 residues. The V end was cut by 3 bases, the J end by 2 bases, with 9 bases between. CDR3 protein: CASSISRATDTQYF. In DNA form, the CDR3 reads TGTGCCAGTAGTATTAGCAGGGCCACAGATACGCAGTATTTT.

This clone was seen a few times. V usage is TRBV27 and J usage is TRBJ1-6; D is unresolved. This CDR3 spans 16 amino acids. The V gene's germline CDR1 is MNHEY and CDR2 SMNVEV (reference sequence). V dropped 4 bases and J dropped 7 bases, with 17 bases sitting between them. CDR3: CASSSRPRRENSPLHF. CDR3 coding DNA: TGTGCCAGCAGTTCCCGACCCCGGCGGGAGAATTCACCCCTCCACTTT.

V usage is TRBV7-9 and J usage is TRBJ1-5; D remains ambiguous. V was shortened by 1 base and J by 2 bases, with 9 bases between the two germline ends. This CDR3 region has 15 residues. Germline V CDR1 and CDR2: SEHNR, FQNEAQ (reference sequence). The CDR3 DNA reads as TGTGCCAGCAGCTTAGGCGCTTCGGGCAATCAGCCCCAGCATTTT. This codes for CASSLGASGNQPQHF.

The chain carries TRBV6-6 and TRBJ2-7; 8 nucleotides match TRBD1. Germline V gene sequence: CDR1 MNHNY, CDR2 SVGAGI (reference sequence). The ends lost 3 bases at V and 1 base at J; junction bases unmatched: 5. CDR3 length: 15 amino acids. CDR3 sequence: CASSYGTGGSYEQYF. Written as DNA, the CDR3 is TGTGCCAGCAGTTATGGGACAGGAGGATCCTACGAGCAGTACTTC.

The gene calls are TRBV6-4 and TRBJ1-1; D call uncertain. The V end was cut by 4 bases, the J end by 0 bases, with 6 bases between. The CDR3 loop spans 13 amino acids. Germline values: CDR1 MRHNA, CDR2 SNTAGT. The CDR3 loop reads CASSVNMNTEAFF. The CDR3 coding sequence is TGTGCCAGCAGTGTAAATATGAACACTGAAGCTTTCTTT.

J is TRBJ1-4 and V is TRBV7-8; the D is unclear. V was shortened by 0 bases and J by 0 bases, with 8 bases between the two germline ends. Germline-derived CDR1 and CDR2 are SGHVS and FQNEAQ. This CDR3 spans 16 amino acids. CDR3 protein: CASSLARGATNEKLFF. The CDR3 coding sequence is TGTGCCAGCAGCTTAGCAAGAGGTGCAACTAATGAAAAACTGTTTTTT.

The genes are TRBV2 and TRBJ2-5, with 16 bases fitting TRBD2. Germline V gene sequence: CDR1 SNHLY, CDR2 FYNNEI. The junction had 8 bases not matched to a gene; V was cut back by 8 bases and J by 5 bases. The CDR3 loop spans 16 amino acids. As DNA, the CDR3 is TGTGCCAGCGCGGGACTAGCGGGGGGGCGGGAGGAGACCCAGTACTTC. Amino acid sequence: CASAGLAGGREETQYF.

V gene TRBV18 combines with J gene TRBJ2-7; 10 bases align to TRBD1. After removal of 6 bases from V and 5 bases from J, the junction contained 16 bases not matched to a gene. CDR1 is KGHSH and CDR2 is LQKENI in the germline V gene. This CDR3 region has 17 residues. In nucleotides, the CDR3 is TGTGCCAGCTCCCTCGGGAACTACGGGACAGGGGACCACGAGCAGTACTTC. Its translation: CASSLGNYGTGDHEQYF.

The V call is TRBV20-1, the J call TRBJ1-1; D uncertain. The CDR3 contains 10 residues. CDR1 is DFQATT, CDR2 SNEGSKA, per germline (reference sequence). The CDR3 loop reads CSHHGTEAFF. As DNA, the CDR3 is TGCAGCCACCATGGCACTGAAGCTTTCTTT.

The V gene is TRBV30, the J gene TRBJ1-2; D is unresolved. Per germline, CDR1 GTSNPN and CDR2 SVGIG (reference sequence). V was cut by 1 base and J by 7 bases, with 7 bases left in between. CDR3 length: 11 amino acids. DNA for the CDR3: TGTGCCTGGAGTGCCCCCAGTGGCTACACCTTC. Amino acids: CAWSAPSGYTF.

The V gene is TRBV10-2, the J gene TRBJ1-5; maybe TRBD1 (6 bases). Germline assignment: CDR1 WSHSY and CDR2 SAAADI. V was clipped by 6 bases and J by 7 bases, with 13 bases between them. The CDR3 loop spans 13 amino acids. DNA of the CDR3: TGCGCCAGCAGACAGGGCCCTCAACAGCCCCAGCATTTT. Translated: CASRQGPQQPQHF.

The DNA of the CDR3 is TGTGCCAGCAGCCCTCGATTTGGCACCGGGGAGCTGTTTTTT. It codes for CASSPRFGTGELFF. The V and J genes are TRBV7-6 and TRBJ2-2; D remains ambiguous. This CDR3 comprises 14 residues. V lost 5 bases to trimming and J lost 4 bases, with 11 bases between them. Germline CDR1 and CDR2: SGHVS and FNYEAQ.